One sample yielded the 11 T cell receptor beta chains listed below, sequenced in a study of read filtering for tumor transcriptome and immune sequencing (dated by TCRdb to 2019 to 2021). The data were produced on an Illumina HiSeq 4000. The Immunoverse kit was used to build TCR libraries from about 400 ng RNA, with molecular barcoded adaptors covering alpha/delta and beta/gamma chains. TCRdb handled the public reads itself, with Q25 trimming in fastp and clone calling in MiXCR, and kept productive beta chains. Rows are unified per CDR3 protein, each entry keeping the most common DNA and genes. The sample table shows roughly 130,000 distinct CDR3 sequences, and 10% to 15% are seen once. The top ten hold roughly 11% of the sample. The sequenced sample was a population of CD138-negative cells sorted from bone marrow. Per the publication, the cell subset or site label means: bone marrow mononuclear cells depleted of CD138+ plasma/myeloma cells by negative magnetic selection. The receptors come from a donor aged 40 or older with multiple myeloma.

The chain recombines TRBV6-1 with TRBJ2-5; TRBD1 matches 8 bases. This CDR3 contains 17 residues. From germline, CDR1 is MNHNS and CDR2 SASEGT. The J segment lost 5 bases and the V segment lost 1 base, leaving 12 bases of the junction unmatched. Here the CDR3 DNA reads TGTGCCAGCAGTGAAGGGAGCCCGGGACAGGTTCGGGAGACCCAGTACTTC. Protein product: CASSEGSPGQVRETQYF.

This clonotype was detected many times. This CDR3 reads CASSLVSASGETQYF. The DNA for the CDR3 is TGTGCCAGCAGCTTAGTCAGTGCTTCGGGAGAGACCCAGTACTTC. This chain links TRBV7-2 with TRBJ2-5; D uncertain. CDR1 is SGHTA, CDR2 FQGNSA, per germline. Trimming left V 1 base short and J 4 bases short, with 13 bases between. The CDR3 length is 15 residues.

This clonotype was found many times. The CDR3 DNA reads TGCGCCAGCAGCCCCAGCCCGGGACAGGGGACAGATACGCAGTATTTT. Translated, it gives CASSPSPGQGTDTQYF. The chain employs TRBV5-1 and TRBJ2-3; 10 bases agree with TRBD1. The CDR3 extends over 16 amino acids. Trimming took 4 bases from V and 3 from J; bases not matched to a gene: 8. CDR1 and CDR2 (germline): SGHRS, YFSETQ.

This clonotype was recorded at least ten times. The chain uses TRBV10-2 and TRBJ1-2, with 7 bases aligning to TRBD1. The CDR3 is 13 amino acids. The ends lost 5 bases at V and 4 bases at J; junction bases unmatched: 4. Germline V gene sequence: CDR1 WSHSY, CDR2 SAAADI. Here the CDR3 reads CASSNRGSYGYTF. As DNA, the CDR3 is TGCGCCAGCAGTAACAGGGGTTCCTATGGCTACACCTTC.

This clonotype was observed many times. V gene TRBV5-1 combines with J gene TRBJ1-1; 10 bases are a match to TRBD1. CDR1 is SGHRS, CDR2 YFSETQ, per germline. The CDR3 consists of 16 residues. Unmatched junction bases numbered 9, after V lost 4 bases and J lost 3 bases. The CDR3 spells CASSPVAGTGDTEAFF. In DNA, the CDR3 is TGCGCCAGCAGCCCGGTTGCCGGGACAGGGGACACTGAAGCTTTCTTT.

This chain uses TRBV18 with TRBJ2-5; tentatively, D is TRBD1 or TRBD2 (5 bases each). Germline values: CDR1 KGHSH, CDR2 LQKENI. The V end lost 1 base, the J end lost 2 bases, and 8 bases lay between the germline ends. This CDR3 spans 14 amino acids. As DNA, the CDR3 is TGTGCCAGCTCACCACAGGGGACGCAAGAGACCCAGTACTTC. It translates to CASSPQGTQETQYF.

In its sample, this clonotype was seen many times. The chain links TRBV7-9 to TRBJ1-1; the match to TRBD1 covers 8 bases. This CDR3 has 13 residues. V was pared by 5 bases and J by 11 bases, with 10 bases of the junction left unmatched. Germline V gene lookup returns CDR1 SEHNR and CDR2 FQNEAQ (reference sequence). The CDR3 sequence is CASSPLQGAGAFF. DNA for the CDR3: TGTGCCAGCAGCCCCCTTCAGGGGGCCGGGGCTTTCTTT.

This clonotype appeared many times. This rearrangement joins TRBV29-1 to TRBJ2-3; the match to TRBD2 covers 9 bases. The CDR3 totals 13 residues. V lost 3 bases to trimming and J lost 4 bases; unmatched junction nucleotides: 2. Germline loops: CDR1 SQVTM, CDR2 ANQGSEA. CDR3 bases: TGCAGCGTTGATGCGGGAGGGCCAGATACGCAGTATTTT. Translation: CSVDAGGPDTQYF.

This clonotype turned up a few times. This chain connects TRBV7-2 to TRBJ2-2; 8 bases line up with TRBD2. There are 17 residues in the CDR3. Germline V lookup: CDR1 SGHTA, CDR2 FQGNSA. Trimming removed 5 bases from V and 1 base from J; junction bases left unmatched: 9. CDR3 protein: CASSPGLAGVNTGELFF. CDR3 nucleotides: TGTGCCAGCAGCCCAGGTCTAGCGGGCGTGAACACCGGGGAGCTGTTTTTT.

As DNA, the CDR3 is TGCGCCAGCAGCACAGAAGGGGGCAATGAAGCTTTCTTT. As protein: CASSTEGGNEAFF. The gene calls are TRBV5-1 and TRBJ1-1; 7 nucleotides agree with TRBD1. V gave up 4 bases and J gave up 7 bases; unmatched junction bases: 7. Per the germline V gene, CDR1 is SGHRS and CDR2 is YFSETQ. This CDR3 region has 13 residues.

This clonotype was counted a few times. V usage is TRBV2 and J usage is TRBJ2-2; D not certain. CDR1 is SNHLY, CDR2 FYNNEI, per germline. The CDR3 extends over 13 amino acids. The V gene lost 4 bases and the J gene lost 3 bases, with 6 bases spanning the gap. CDR3 bases: TGTGCCAGCAGTGTGGCAGACACCGGGGAGCTGTTTTTT. Protein product: CASSVADTGELFF.